This TCR beta chain was captured in a study of cytomegalovirus exposure and HLA in healthy donors. Trimming removed 5 bases from V and 2 bases from J, with 12 bases in between. This CDR3 contains 14 residues. Germline CDR1 reads MNHEY; CDR2 reads SVGAGI. At sampling all donors were nominally healthy, likely with unrecorded immune exposures. The primer mix had 60 Vbeta and 13 Jbeta primers. Clones were read by immunoSEQ multiplex PCR, and TCRdb kept only the in-frame ones, dropping some. The data hold 75,000 to 90,000 clones, with over 60% observed a single time. This rearrangement joins TRBV6-5 to TRBJ1-2; D unclear. The source is a man aged 60 to 75 in good health and CMV-seronegative. The specimen sequenced was PBMCs. The CDR3 region is CASSNPTRNYGYTF. The CDR3 DNA is TGTGCCAGCAGTAATCCAACCAGGAACTATGGCTACACCTTC.